This entry lists 28 T cell receptor beta chains sequenced from one sample in a study of identical twins. TCRdb called the 5' RACE reads again in MiXCR, with one record for every CDR3 protein. The repertoire has some 250,000 distinct CDR3 sequences, approximately 11% of them found once; the top ten carry about 4.1%. This sample was also put to use in a study of yellow fever vaccine responses in identical twins.

Sequencing used memory (CD45RO+) T cells sorted from blood. The receptors were gathered from a woman under 30 in good health.

The V gene is TRBV3-1, the J gene TRBJ2-7; 7 bases fit TRBD1. V lost 6 bases, J lost 3 bases, and 11 bases stayed unmatched. The CDR3 length is 15 residues. Germline loops: CDR1 LGHDT, CDR2 YNNKEL (reference sequence). DNA of the CDR3: TGTGCCAGCAGTCGAACAGGGGTTGTATTCTACGAGCAGTACTTC. Amino acids: CASSRTGVVFYEQYF.

The chain carries TRBV12-3 or TRBV12-4 and TRBJ2-3, with 9 positions matching TRBD2. The CDR3 sequence is 17 residues long. Trimming at V came to 4 bases and at J to 2 bases, leaving 10 bases not matched to a gene. CDR3 nucleotides: TGTGCCAGCAGTTCCCGTGTAGCGGGGGTCCTCACAGATACGCAGTATTTT. Its translation is CASSSRVAGVLTDTQYF.

This clonotype appeared many times. The chain recombines TRBV7-9 with TRBJ2-3, with TRBD2 as a possible D gene (5 bases). V was pared by 2 bases and J by 0 bases, with 12 bases between. The CDR3 contains 16 residues. Germline CDR1 reads SEHNR; CDR2 reads FQNEAQ (reference sequence). CDR3 DNA: TGTGCCAGCAGCTTACGTCCACGGACTAGCACAGATACGCAGTATTTT. Its translation: CASSLRPRTSTDTQYF.

This clonotype was counted at least ten times. The rearrangement joins TRBV20-1 to TRBJ2-1, with TRBD2 matching 9 bases. V shed 6 bases and J 4 bases; nucleotides not matched to a gene: 10. Germline assignment: CDR1 DFQATT and CDR2 SNEGSKA (reference sequence). This CDR3 contains 15 residues. The chain's CDR3 is CSAPASSGDYNEQFF. CDR3 nucleotides: TGCAGTGCACCTGCCTCTAGCGGGGATTACAATGAGCAGTTCTTC.

This clonotype was detected ten times or more. This chain joins TRBV12-3 or TRBV12-4 and TRBJ2-7, with TRBD2 as a possible D gene (5 bases). The CDR3 runs 13 residues. The ends were cut back, 6 bases at V and 2 bases at J, with 11 bases in the middle. The CDR3 sequence is CASSRGLAYEQYF. The CDR3, as DNA: TGTGCCAGCAGCCGAGGGCTGGCCTACGAGCAGTACTTC.

This clonotype turned up a few times. The chain combines TRBV3-1 with TRBJ2-5; D might be TRBD1 (6 bases). CDR1 and CDR2 from the germline V gene are LGHDT and YNNKEL (reference sequence). The CDR3 covers 17 residues. V lost 0 bases, J lost 2 bases, and 16 bases lay in between. CDR3 amino acids: CASSQDSQMDSQETQYF. Here the CDR3 DNA reads TGTGCCAGCAGCCAAGATAGCCAAATGGACAGTCAAGAGACCCAGTACTTC.

This clonotype was seen many times. The chain recombines TRBV5-6 with TRBJ2-1; perhaps TRBD1 as D (6 bases). CDR3 length: 16 amino acids. The V end lost 6 bases, the J end lost 3 bases, and 19 bases lay between the germline ends. Germline CDR1 reads SGHDT; CDR2 reads YYEEEE. The CDR3 DNA sequence: TGTGCCAGCACCTTAAAGATGGACAGAATCTACAATGAGCAGTTCTTC. This encodes CASTLKMDRIYNEQFF.

There are a few counts of this clonotype. The CDR3 DNA is TGTGCCAGCAGTTTGGTAGAGACAGGCTATGGCTACACCTTC. Translation: CASSLVETGYGYTF. The chain employs TRBV12-3 or TRBV12-4 and TRBJ1-2; TRBD1 is a possible D gene (6 bases). This CDR3 has 14 residues. Between the trimmed V and J ends, which lost 3 bases and 4 bases, there was a span of 12 bases.

This clonotype was observed at least ten times. The chain combines TRBV5-1 with TRBJ2-7; D tentatively reads TRBD1 or TRBD2 (5 bases each). The V end was cut by 4 bases, the J end by 9 bases, with 32 bases between. The CDR3 loop spans 18 amino acids. Germline values: CDR1 SGHRS, CDR2 YFSETQ. The CDR3 protein is CASSQFPVGTNLYKGQYF. The DNA for the CDR3 is TGCGCCAGCAGCCAATTTCCGGTCGGGACGAATCTCTACAAGGGGCAGTACTTC.

This chain uses TRBV20-1 with TRBJ1-5; TRBD1 agrees at 7 bases. CDR3 length: 14 amino acids. The ends lost 4 bases at V and 6 bases at J; junction bases unmatched: 9. Germline CDR1 reads DFQATT; CDR2 reads SNEGSKA (reference sequence). The CDR3 loop reads CSAIRQGSGQPQHF. The DNA for the CDR3 is TGCAGTGCTATTCGACAGGGAAGCGGTCAGCCCCAGCATTTT.

Ten or more counts support this clonotype. J is TRBJ2-2 and V is TRBV12-3 or TRBV12-4; TRBD2 aligns across 7 bases. The J segment lost 6 bases and the V segment lost 7 bases, leaving 8 bases of the junction unmatched. The CDR3 runs 14 residues. For the CDR3, the DNA is TGTGCCAGCACCCCGTATGCGGGGGCCGGGGAGCTGTTTTTT. Protein sequence: CASTPYAGAGELFF.

The gene calls are TRBV20-1 and TRBJ1-2; D might be TRBD1 (6 bases). The CDR3 loop spans 12 amino acids. V lost 3 bases, J lost 8 bases, and 13 bases lay in between. CDR1 and CDR2 (germline): DFQATT, SNEGSKA (reference sequence). The CDR3 bases are TGCAGTGCTAGGGAGGGGGTTTTGGGCTACACCTTC. Translating gives CSAREGVLGYTF.

This clonotype was counted only a few times. This chain connects TRBV7-8 to TRBJ2-7; weak D call: TRBD2 (5 bases). The germline V gene has CDR1 SGHVS and CDR2 FQNEAQ. V shed 7 bases and J shed 0 bases, with 13 bases lying between them. The CDR3 spans 14 residues. DNA for the CDR3: TGTGCCAGCACCTGGACGGGGAGCTCCTACGAGCAGTACTTC. Translating it yields CASTWTGSSYEQYF.

This clonotype appeared many times. The CDR3, as DNA: TGTGCCAGCACTCCTCTAGCCCGCTCCTACGAGCAGTACTTC. Translated, it gives CASTPLARSYEQYF. The chain joins TRBV27 to TRBJ2-7, with D maybe TRBD2 (5 bases). This CDR3 comprises 14 residues. Germline CDR1 is MNHEY and CDR2 is SMNVEV (reference sequence). V gave up 7 bases and J gave up 0 bases, with 13 bases separating them.

Only a few counts were recorded for this clonotype. The chain joins TRBV4-2 to TRBJ2-3; 8 bases line up with TRBD2. The CDR3 has 17 residues. J was trimmed by 5 bases and V by 0 bases; bases with no gene match: 10. CDR1 and CDR2 (germline): LGHNA, YNFKEQ. The CDR3 region is CASSQDASGRVGDTQYF. The CDR3 coding sequence is TGTGCCAGCAGCCAAGATGCCAGCGGGAGAGTTGGAGATACGCAGTATTTT.

This clonotype was seen many times. The gene calls are TRBV5-1 and TRBJ1-1, with unresolved D. The V end was cut by 1 base, the J end by 0 bases, with 4 bases between. This CDR3 comprises 13 residues. Germline CDR1 and CDR2: SGHRS and YFSETQ. The CDR3 DNA follows: TGCGCCAGCAGCTTGAGGGTGAACACTGAAGCTTTCTTT. Amino acid sequence: CASSLRVNTEAFF.

This sequence joins TRBV7-2 and TRBJ1-2, with 10 bases lining up with TRBD1. The germline V gene encodes CDR1 SGHTA and CDR2 FQGNSA. The V segment lost 5 bases and the J segment 4 bases; nucleotides outside the gene matches: 16. This CDR3 is built from 18 residues. CDR3 loop: CASSAAAKRTGGLYGYTF. DNA for the CDR3: TGTGCCAGCAGCGCAGCGGCGAAAAGGACAGGGGGACTCTATGGCTACACCTTC.

This clonotype was counted between two and nine times. V gene TRBV19 combines with J gene TRBJ2-7; D is perhaps TRBD2 (5 bases). Looked up from germline, CDR1 is LNHDA and CDR2 is SQIVND (reference sequence). This CDR3 has 14 residues. Trimming took off 4 bases at V and 5 bases at J, with 15 bases between the two ends. CDR3 sequence reads: CASSKRLPRDEQYF. The CDR3 DNA sequence: TGTGCCAGTAGTAAGCGACTACCACGGGACGAGCAGTACTTC.

There are many counts of this clonotype. The rearrangement uses TRBV12-5 and TRBJ1-6; no clear D. The CDR3 covers 18 residues. Germline loops: CDR1 LGHNT, CDR2 FRNRAP. Between the trimmed V and J ends, which lost 6 bases and 0 bases, there was a span of 18 bases. The CDR3 protein is CASGQRDVDGSYNSPLHF. In DNA, the CDR3 is TGTGCTAGTGGCCAAAGGGATGTGGACGGCTCCTATAATTCACCCCTCCACTTT.

The CDR3 loop reads CATHISGKGTDTQYF. The CDR3 DNA reads as TGTGCCACCCACATAAGCGGGAAGGGCACAGATACGCAGTATTTT. The rearrangement joins TRBV6-2 or TRBV6-3 to TRBJ2-3; the match to TRBD2 covers 7 bases. Trimming cost V 10 bases and J 1 base; bases outside gene matches: 11. Germline V gene data show CDR1 as MNHEY and CDR2 as SVGEGT. CDR3 length: 15 amino acids.

Only a few counts were recorded for this clonotype. The chain uses TRBV5-6 and TRBJ2-3; 15 bases fit TRBD2. Germline V gene sequence: CDR1 SGHDT, CDR2 YYEEEE. V was pared by 2 bases and J by 0 bases, with 7 bases of the junction left unmatched. This CDR3 comprises 19 residues. Written as DNA, the CDR3 is TGTGCCAGCAGCTTCCCGGGACTAGCGGGGGGATCTAGCACAGATACGCAGTATTTT. Its translation: CASSFPGLAGGSSTDTQYF.

The rearrangement links TRBV4-2 to TRBJ2-7, with TRBD2 matching 7 bases. The junction had 7 bases not matched to a gene; V was cut back by 4 bases and J by 1 base. Per germline, CDR1 LGHNA and CDR2 YNFKEQ. The CDR3 extends over 15 amino acids. In DNA form, the CDR3 reads TGTGCCAGCAGCCTAAAGGCGGGAGAGTCCTACGAGCAGTACTTC. Its protein product is CASSLKAGESYEQYF.

The rearrangement uses TRBV20-1 and TRBJ1-2; perhaps TRBD1 as D (6 bases). Deletions cut 6 bases from V and 1 base from J, with 15 bases between. This CDR3 has 14 residues. Germline V gene lookup returns CDR1 DFQATT and CDR2 SNEGSKA (reference sequence). The DNA for the CDR3 is TGCAGTGCCACTGGGGGCCGGAATAACTATGGCTACACCTTC. Translated: CSATGGRNNYGYTF.

This clonotype was found a few times. The V call is TRBV18, the J call TRBJ2-3; tentatively, D is TRBD1 (6 bases). Germline lookup yields CDR1 KGHSH and CDR2 LQKENI. CDR3 length equals 17 residues. V was cut by 3 bases and J by 4 bases, with 20 bases left in between. CDR3 sequence reads: CASSPVPPGGASDTQYF. The CDR3 DNA reads TGTGCCAGCTCACCCGTCCCCCCTGGGGGCGCGTCAGATACGCAGTATTTT.

This clonotype was seen at least ten times. This rearrangement joins TRBV4-3 to TRBJ2-7; D could derive from TRBD1 or TRBD2 (5 bases each). This CDR3 is built from 15 residues. The ends were cut back, 2 bases at V and 6 bases at J, with 17 bases in the middle. The germline V gene has CDR1 LGHNA and CDR2 YSLEER. The CDR3 sequence: CASSQNSGLQGEQYF. CDR3 nucleotides: TGCGCCAGCAGCCAAAACTCCGGACTCCAGGGCGAGCAGTACTTC.

The chain is built from TRBV28 and TRBJ2-7; 8 bases are shared with TRBD2. Losses at the gene ends were 8 bases for V and 1 base for J; bases not matched to a gene: 19. The germline V gene has CDR1 MDHEN and CDR2 SYDVKM. CDR3 length: 18 residues. CDR3 nucleotide sequence: TGTGCCAGCGGCCTCGGCCCGGGAGGGCCCCCTTTATCCTACGAGCAGTACTTC. The encoded protein is CASGLGPGGPPLSYEQYF.

The genes are TRBV6-1 and TRBJ1-4, with TRBD1 matching 9 bases. V lost 6 bases, J lost 7 bases, and 6 bases stayed unmatched. Germline CDR1 and CDR2: MNHNS and SASEGT. The CDR3 spans 14 residues. CDR3 nucleotide sequence: TGTGCCAGCAGATCCGGACAGGGGTCTGAAAAACTGTTTTTT. Protein: CASRSGQGSEKLFF.

Ten or more counts support this clonotype. V usage is TRBV12-3 or TRBV12-4 and J usage is TRBJ2-4; D is unresolved. The length of the CDR3 is 17 residues. Between the trimmed V and J ends, which lost 3 bases and 5 bases, there was a span of 20 bases. CDR3 DNA sequence: TGTGCCAGCAGTTTCCTCCCGATCGGGTCCACCCAAAACATTCAGTACTTC. It is translated as CASSFLPIGSTQNIQYF.